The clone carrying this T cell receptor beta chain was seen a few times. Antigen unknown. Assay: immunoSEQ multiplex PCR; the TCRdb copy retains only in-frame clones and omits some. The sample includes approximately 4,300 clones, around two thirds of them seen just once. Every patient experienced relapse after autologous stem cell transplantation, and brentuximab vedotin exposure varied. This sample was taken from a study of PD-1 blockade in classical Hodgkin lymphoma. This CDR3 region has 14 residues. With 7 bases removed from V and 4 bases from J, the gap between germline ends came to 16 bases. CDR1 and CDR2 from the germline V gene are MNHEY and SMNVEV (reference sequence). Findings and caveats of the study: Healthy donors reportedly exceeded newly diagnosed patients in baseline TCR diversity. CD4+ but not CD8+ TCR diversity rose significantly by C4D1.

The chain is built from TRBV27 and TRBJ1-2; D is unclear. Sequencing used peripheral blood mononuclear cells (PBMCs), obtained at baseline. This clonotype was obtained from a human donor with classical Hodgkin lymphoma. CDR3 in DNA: TGTGCCAGCAAGTTCTCGACTTTGAGCTATGGCTACACCTTC. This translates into CASKFSTLSYGYTF.